This TCR beta chain is drawn from a study of blood T cell repertoires in COVID-19. Overall study context: The analysed material was cDNA or gDNA that came from T cells, B-cell-depleted T cells, or PBMCs.

CDR1 is SGHAT and CDR2 is FQNNGV in the germline V gene. The CDR3 totals 14 residues. Trimming pared 1 base from V and 2 bases from J, leaving 9 bases between. The data were produced by immunoSEQ multiplex PCR, yet TCRdb's version contains in-frame clones alone and is incomplete. The sample yields about 90,000 clones, 80% to 90% seen once. The V and J genes are TRBV11-2 and TRBJ2-7; D remains unclear. This TCR was recovered from a man aged 50 or older with COVID-19, enrolled during active disease. The sample taken for sequencing was peripheral blood. The CDR3 spells CASSLGPSTYEQYF. DNA of the CDR3: TGTGCCAGCAGCTTAGGGCCCAGTACCTACGAGCAGTACTTC.